These T cell receptor beta chains were read from a single sample in a study of post-analysis software for immune sequencing data. One entry per CDR3 protein, called by TCRdb with MiXCR from the PCR reads. The sample includes 150,000 to 200,000 distinct CDR3 sequences, about 34% seen only once; the top ten take around 30%. Sequenced material: blood, taken after autologous hematopoietic stem cell transplantation. All receptors come from a girl aged 10-17 years with multiple sclerosis. Both conserved end residues are part of each CDR3. Each record gives: CDR3 DNA, CDR3 protein, clone size, V gene, D gene, J gene. D genes are given only for firm matches. The size of a clone is reported for some rows only, either as once, few or many, or as a class for expanded clones.

cdr3_nt: TGTGCCAGCAGCTCACAACCGGCTGCCGAGCAGTACTTC
cdr3_aa: CASSSQPAAEQYF
clone_size: -
v_call: TRBV7-6
d_call: -
j_call: TRBJ2-7

cdr3_nt: TGCGCCAGCAGCCAAGAAGAGACAGGAGGTGGCTACACCTTC
cdr3_aa: CASSQEETGGGYTF
clone_size: -
v_call: TRBV4-1
d_call: -
j_call: TRBJ1-2

cdr3_nt: TGTGCCAGCACCTCTGTCGGGGGTGGGACTGAAGCTTTCTTT
cdr3_aa: CASTSVGGGTEAFF
clone_size: -
v_call: TRBV12-3/TRBV12-4
d_call: -
j_call: TRBJ1-1

cdr3_nt: TGCAGTGCTAGCGGATCCTACGAGCAGTACTTC
cdr3_aa: CSASGSYEQYF
clone_size: many
v_call: TRBV20-1
d_call: -
j_call: TRBJ2-7

cdr3_nt: TGCAGTGCTAGAGATCCGATTAGCGGTCTTAGCACAGATACGCAGTATTTT
cdr3_aa: CSARDPISGLSTDTQYF
clone_size: many
v_call: TRBV20-1
d_call: -
j_call: TRBJ2-3

cdr3_nt: TGTGCCAGCAGCGTAGGGCCAGGGGTTAGGGGGTACAATGAGCAGTTCTTC
cdr3_aa: CASSVGPGVRGYNEQFF
clone_size: -
v_call: TRBV9
d_call: -
j_call: TRBJ2-1

cdr3_nt: TGCAGCGTTGAATTACTCCCCACTAGCGTCCCTTCAGATACGCAGTATTTT
cdr3_aa: CSVELLPTSVPSDTQYF
clone_size: -
v_call: TRBV29-1
d_call: TRBD2
j_call: TRBJ2-3

cdr3_nt: TGTGCCAGCAGCGACACAGGAGCCAAAAACATTCAGTACTTC
cdr3_aa: CASSDTGAKNIQYF
clone_size: few
v_call: TRBV3-1
d_call: -
j_call: TRBJ2-4

cdr3_nt: TGTGCCACCGGAGCGGGAGCTACAGATACGCAGTATTTT
cdr3_aa: CATGAGATDTQYF
clone_size: -
v_call: TRBV24-1
d_call: TRBD2
j_call: TRBJ2-3

cdr3_nt: TGCGCCAGCAGACTAGGACAGGACTATAATTCACCCCTCCACTTT
cdr3_aa: CASRLGQDYNSPLHF
clone_size: few
v_call: TRBV5-1
d_call: TRBD1
j_call: TRBJ1-6

cdr3_nt: TGTGCCAGCAGCCAACTTACTAGCGGGGCCTACAATGAGCAGTTCTTC
cdr3_aa: CASSQLTSGAYNEQFF
clone_size: -
v_call: TRBV7-2
d_call: TRBD2
j_call: TRBJ2-1

cdr3_nt: TGTGCCAGCAGCGAGGGAGGGCCGGGGGCAGATACGCAGTATTTT
cdr3_aa: CASSEGGPGADTQYF
clone_size: -
v_call: TRBV7-3
d_call: TRBD2
j_call: TRBJ2-3

cdr3_nt: TGTGCCAGCGGGGGCTTACGGGGGTACGAGCAGTACTTC
cdr3_aa: CASGGLRGYEQYF
clone_size: many
v_call: TRBV7-2
d_call: -
j_call: TRBJ2-7

cdr3_nt: TGCGCCAGCAGCTTGAATACAGGGGGGGAGACCCAGTACTTC
cdr3_aa: CASSLNTGGETQYF
clone_size: -
v_call: TRBV5-1
d_call: TRBD1
j_call: TRBJ2-5

cdr3_nt: TGTGCCAGCAGGGACGGAACCCAAGAGACCCAGTACTTC
cdr3_aa: CASRDGTQETQYF
clone_size: few
v_call: TRBV2
d_call: -
j_call: TRBJ2-5

cdr3_nt: TGTGCCAGCAGTCTGCGGACTAGCCACCAAGAGACCCAGTACTTC
cdr3_aa: CASSLRTSHQETQYF
clone_size: -
v_call: TRBV12-3/TRBV12-4
d_call: TRBD2
j_call: TRBJ2-5

cdr3_nt: TGTGCCAGCAGCCCCCGCTTAGGTGGGAGAGTCGATGAGCAGTTCTTC
cdr3_aa: CASSPRLGGRVDEQFF
clone_size: -
v_call: TRBV7-2
d_call: -
j_call: TRBJ2-1

cdr3_nt: TGTGCCAGCAGCGGGACGGGTCATCAGCCCCAGCATTTT
cdr3_aa: CASSGTGHQPQHF
clone_size: -
v_call: TRBV2
d_call: -
j_call: TRBJ1-5